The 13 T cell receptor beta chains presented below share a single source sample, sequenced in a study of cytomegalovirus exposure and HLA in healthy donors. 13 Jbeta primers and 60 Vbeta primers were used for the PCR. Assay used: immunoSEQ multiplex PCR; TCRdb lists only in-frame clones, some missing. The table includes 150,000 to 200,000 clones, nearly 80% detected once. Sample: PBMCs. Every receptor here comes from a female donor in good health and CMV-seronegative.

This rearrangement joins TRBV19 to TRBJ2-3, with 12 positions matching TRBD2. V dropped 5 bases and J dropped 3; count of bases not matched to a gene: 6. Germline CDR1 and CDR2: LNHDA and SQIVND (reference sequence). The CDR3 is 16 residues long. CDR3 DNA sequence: TGTGCCAGTAGTTGGCGGGGACTAGCGGGTACAGATACGCAGTATTTT. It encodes CASSWRGLAGTDTQYF.

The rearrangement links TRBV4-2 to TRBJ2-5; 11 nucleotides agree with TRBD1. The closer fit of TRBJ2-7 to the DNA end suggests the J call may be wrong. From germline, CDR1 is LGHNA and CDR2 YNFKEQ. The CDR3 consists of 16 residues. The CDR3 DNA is TGTGCCAGCAGCCAAGGGACAGGGGGCGTTGTCTACGAGCAGTACTTC. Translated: CASSQGTGGVVYEQYF.

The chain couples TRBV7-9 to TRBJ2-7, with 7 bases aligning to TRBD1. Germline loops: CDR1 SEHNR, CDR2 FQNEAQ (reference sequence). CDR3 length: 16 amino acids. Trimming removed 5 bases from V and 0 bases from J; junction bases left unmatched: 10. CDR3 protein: CASSLPEGQISYEQYF. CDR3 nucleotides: TGTGCCAGCAGCCTTCCTGAGGGACAGATCTCCTACGAGCAGTACTTC.

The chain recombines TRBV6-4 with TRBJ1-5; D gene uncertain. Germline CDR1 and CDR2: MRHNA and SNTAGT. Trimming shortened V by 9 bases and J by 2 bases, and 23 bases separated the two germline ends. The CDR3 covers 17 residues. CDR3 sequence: CASPRESGLEGNQPQHF. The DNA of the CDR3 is TGTGCCAGTCCTCGTGAATCGGGATTGGAAGGCAATCAGCCCCAGCATTTT.

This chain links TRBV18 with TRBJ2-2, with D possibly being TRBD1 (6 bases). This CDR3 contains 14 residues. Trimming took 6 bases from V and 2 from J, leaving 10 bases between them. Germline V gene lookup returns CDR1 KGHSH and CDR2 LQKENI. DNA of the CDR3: TGTGCCAGCTCTGACGGGACAAACACCGGGGAGCTGTTTTTT. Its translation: CASSDGTNTGELFF.

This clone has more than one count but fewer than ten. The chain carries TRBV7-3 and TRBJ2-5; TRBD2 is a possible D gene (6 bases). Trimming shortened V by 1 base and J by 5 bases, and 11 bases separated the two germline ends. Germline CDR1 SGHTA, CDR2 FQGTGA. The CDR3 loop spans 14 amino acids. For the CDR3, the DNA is TGTGCCAGCAGCTTAAATGGGGGGAGTGAGACCCAGTACTTC. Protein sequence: CASSLNGGSETQYF.

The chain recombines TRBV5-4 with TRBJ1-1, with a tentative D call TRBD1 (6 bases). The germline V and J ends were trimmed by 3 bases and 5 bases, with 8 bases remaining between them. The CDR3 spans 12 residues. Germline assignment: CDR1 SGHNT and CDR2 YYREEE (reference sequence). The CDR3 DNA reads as TGTGCCAGCAGCTGGGGGCCTACTGAAGCTTTCTTT. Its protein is CASSWGPTEAFF.

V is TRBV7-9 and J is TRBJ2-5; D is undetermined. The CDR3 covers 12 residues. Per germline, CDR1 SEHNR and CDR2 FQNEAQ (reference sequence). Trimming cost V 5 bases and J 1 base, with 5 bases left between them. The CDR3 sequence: CASSQIQETQYF. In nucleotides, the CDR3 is TGTGCCAGCAGCCAGATCCAAGAGACCCAGTACTTC.

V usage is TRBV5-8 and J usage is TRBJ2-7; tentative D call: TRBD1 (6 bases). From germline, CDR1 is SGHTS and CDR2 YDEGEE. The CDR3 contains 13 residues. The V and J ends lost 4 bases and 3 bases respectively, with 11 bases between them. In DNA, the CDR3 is TGTGCCAGCAGCCTCGGGACACACTACGAGCAGTACTTC. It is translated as CASSLGTHYEQYF.

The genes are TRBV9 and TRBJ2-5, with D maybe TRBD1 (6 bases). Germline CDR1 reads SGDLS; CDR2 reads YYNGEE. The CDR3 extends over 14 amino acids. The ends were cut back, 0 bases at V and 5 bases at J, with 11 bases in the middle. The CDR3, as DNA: TGTGCCAGCAGCGTAGCCCAGGGGTGGGAGACCCAGTACTTC. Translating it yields CASSVAQGWETQYF.

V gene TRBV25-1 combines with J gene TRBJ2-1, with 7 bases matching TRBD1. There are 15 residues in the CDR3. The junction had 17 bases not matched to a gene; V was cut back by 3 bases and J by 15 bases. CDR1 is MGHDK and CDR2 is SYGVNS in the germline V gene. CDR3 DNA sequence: TGTGCCAGCAGTGAGCAAGTTAAAACAGGGGAAGTGGGGTTCTTC. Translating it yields CASSEQVKTGEVGFF.

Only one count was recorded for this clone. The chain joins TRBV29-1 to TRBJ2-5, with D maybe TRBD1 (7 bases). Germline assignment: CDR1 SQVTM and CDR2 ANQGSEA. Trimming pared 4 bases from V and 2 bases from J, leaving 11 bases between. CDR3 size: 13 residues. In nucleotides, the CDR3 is TGCAGCGTTGGCAGGGGGAGGCAAGAGACCCAGTACTTC. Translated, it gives CSVGRGRQETQYF.

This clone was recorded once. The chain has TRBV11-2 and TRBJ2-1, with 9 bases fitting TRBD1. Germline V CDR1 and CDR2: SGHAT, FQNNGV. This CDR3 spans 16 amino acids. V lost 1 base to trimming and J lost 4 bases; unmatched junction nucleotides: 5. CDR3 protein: CASSLGGQGIYNEQFF. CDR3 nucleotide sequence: TGTGCCAGCAGCTTAGGGGGACAGGGAATATACAATGAGCAGTTCTTC.